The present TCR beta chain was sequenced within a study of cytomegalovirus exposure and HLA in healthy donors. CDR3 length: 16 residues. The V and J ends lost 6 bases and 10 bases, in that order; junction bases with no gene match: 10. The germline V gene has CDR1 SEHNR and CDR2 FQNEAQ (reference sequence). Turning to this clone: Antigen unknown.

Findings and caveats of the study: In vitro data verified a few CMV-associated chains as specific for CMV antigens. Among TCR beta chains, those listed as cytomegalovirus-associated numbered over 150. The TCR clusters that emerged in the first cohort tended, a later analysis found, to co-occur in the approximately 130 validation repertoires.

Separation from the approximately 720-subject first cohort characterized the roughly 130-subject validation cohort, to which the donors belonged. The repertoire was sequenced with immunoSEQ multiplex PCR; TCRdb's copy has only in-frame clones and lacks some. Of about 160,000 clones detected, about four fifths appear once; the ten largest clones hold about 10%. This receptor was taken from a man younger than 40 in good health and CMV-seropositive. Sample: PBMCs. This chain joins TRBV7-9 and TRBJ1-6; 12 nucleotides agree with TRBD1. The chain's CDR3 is CASRPGTGGRQSPLHF. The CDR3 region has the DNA TGTGCCAGCAGGCCCGGGACAGGGGGCCGACAGTCACCCCTCCACTTT.